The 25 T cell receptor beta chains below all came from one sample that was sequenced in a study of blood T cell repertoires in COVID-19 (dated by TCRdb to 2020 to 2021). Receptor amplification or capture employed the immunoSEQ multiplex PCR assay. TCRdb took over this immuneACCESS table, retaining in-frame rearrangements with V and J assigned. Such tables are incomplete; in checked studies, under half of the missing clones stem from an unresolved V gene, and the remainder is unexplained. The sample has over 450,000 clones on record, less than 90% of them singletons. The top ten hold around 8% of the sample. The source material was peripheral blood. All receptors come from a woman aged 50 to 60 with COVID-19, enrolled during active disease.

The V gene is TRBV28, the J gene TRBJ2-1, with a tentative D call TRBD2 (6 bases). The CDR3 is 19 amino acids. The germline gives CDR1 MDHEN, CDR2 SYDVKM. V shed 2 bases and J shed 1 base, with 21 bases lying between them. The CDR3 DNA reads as TGTGCCAGCAGTTTACACAGGCGGAGGGGCCCTATTTCCTACAATGAGCAGTTCTTC. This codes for CASSLHRRRGPISYNEQFF. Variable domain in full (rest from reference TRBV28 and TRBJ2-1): DVKVTQSSRYLVKRTGEKVFLECVQDMDHENMFWYRQDPGLGLRLIYFSYDVKMKEKGDIPEGYSVSREKKERFSLILESASTNQTSMYLCASSLHRRRGPISYNEQFFGPGTRLTVL.

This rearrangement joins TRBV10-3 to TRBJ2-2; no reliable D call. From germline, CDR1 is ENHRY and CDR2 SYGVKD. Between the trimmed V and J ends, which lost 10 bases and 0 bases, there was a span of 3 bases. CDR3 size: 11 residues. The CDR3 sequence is CATANTGELFF. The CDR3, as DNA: TGTGCCACCGCGAACACCGGGGAGCTGTTTTTT.

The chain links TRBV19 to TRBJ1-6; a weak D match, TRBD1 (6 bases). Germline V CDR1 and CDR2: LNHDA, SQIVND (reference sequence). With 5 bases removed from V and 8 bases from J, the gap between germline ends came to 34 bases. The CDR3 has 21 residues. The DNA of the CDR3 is TGTGCCAGTAGTGCCCCGGTAGGGAGGGCTTACGCTAGATCAGGGGATTCACCCCTCCACTTT. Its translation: CASSAPVGRAYARSGDSPLHF.

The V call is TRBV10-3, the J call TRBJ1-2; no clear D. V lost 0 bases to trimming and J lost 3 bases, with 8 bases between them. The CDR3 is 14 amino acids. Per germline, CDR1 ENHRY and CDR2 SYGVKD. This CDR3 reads CAISESIEYYGYTF. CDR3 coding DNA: TGTGCCATCAGTGAGTCCATAGAATACTATGGCTACACCTTC.

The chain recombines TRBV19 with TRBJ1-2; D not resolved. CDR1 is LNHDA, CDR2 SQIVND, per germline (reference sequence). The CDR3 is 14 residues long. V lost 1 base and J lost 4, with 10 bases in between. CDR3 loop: CASSIGGRFYGYTF. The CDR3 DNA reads TGTGCCAGTAGTATAGGAGGTAGATTCTATGGCTACACCTTC.

CDR3 bases: TGTGCCAGCAGTCCACAAGGGAGAGGGGGCATGAAAGCTTTCTTT. Its protein product is CASSPQGRGGMKAFF. The V and J genes are TRBV27 and TRBJ1-1; 7 bases fit TRBD1. From germline, CDR1 is MNHEY and CDR2 SMNVEV (reference sequence). V lost 5 bases, J lost 9 bases, and 15 bases stayed unmatched. There are 15 residues in the CDR3.

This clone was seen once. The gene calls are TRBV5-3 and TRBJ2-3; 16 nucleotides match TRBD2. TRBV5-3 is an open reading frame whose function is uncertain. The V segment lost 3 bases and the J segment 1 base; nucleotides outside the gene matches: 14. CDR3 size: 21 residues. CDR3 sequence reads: CARSSDLTGLAGGPCTDTQYF. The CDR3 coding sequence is TGTGCCAGAAGCTCCGACCTTACGGGACTAGCGGGGGGGCCCTGCACAGATACGCAGTATTTT.

The CDR3 region has the DNA TGTGCCAGCAGTCTAGTTCCCGGGTTTAGGAATACGCAGTATTTT. Its translation: CASSLVPGFRNTQYF. The chain couples TRBV21-1 to TRBJ2-3; no DNA check was done on the table's D call, TRBD2. TRBV21-1 is described as a pseudogene. The CDR3 consists of 15 residues.

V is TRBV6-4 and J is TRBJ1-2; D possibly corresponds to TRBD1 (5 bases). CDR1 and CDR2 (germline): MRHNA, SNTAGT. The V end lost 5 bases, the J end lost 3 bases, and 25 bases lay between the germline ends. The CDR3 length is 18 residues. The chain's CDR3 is CASSPLRETLSQDYGYTF. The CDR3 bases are TGTGCCAGCAGTCCACTCAGGGAAACACTCTCTCAGGACTATGGCTACACCTTC.

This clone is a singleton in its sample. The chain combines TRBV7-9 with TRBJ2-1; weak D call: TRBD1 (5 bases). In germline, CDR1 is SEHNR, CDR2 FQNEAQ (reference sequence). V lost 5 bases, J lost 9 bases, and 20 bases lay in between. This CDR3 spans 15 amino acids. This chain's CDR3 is CASSPASTGLSEQFF. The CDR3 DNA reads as TGTGCCAGCAGCCCAGCAAGTACAGGTTTAAGTGAGCAGTTCTTC.

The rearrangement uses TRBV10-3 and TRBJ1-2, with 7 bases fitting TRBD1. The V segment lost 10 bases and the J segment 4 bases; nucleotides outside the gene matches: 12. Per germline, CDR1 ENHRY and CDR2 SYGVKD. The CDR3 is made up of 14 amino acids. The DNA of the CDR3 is TGTGCCACAGCACAAGACAGGGTGGGCTATGGCTACACCTTC. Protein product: CATAQDRVGYGYTF.

The CDR3: CASSVTPRLRSYNEQFF. Here the CDR3 DNA reads TGTGCCAGCAGTGTAACCCCCCGCCTGCGGTCCTACAATGAGCAGTTCTTC. This chain connects TRBV2 to TRBJ2-1; D unclear. Germline loops: CDR1 SNHLY, CDR2 FYNNEI. Trimming removed 4 bases from V and 1 base from J, with 17 bases in between. This CDR3 has 17 amino acids.

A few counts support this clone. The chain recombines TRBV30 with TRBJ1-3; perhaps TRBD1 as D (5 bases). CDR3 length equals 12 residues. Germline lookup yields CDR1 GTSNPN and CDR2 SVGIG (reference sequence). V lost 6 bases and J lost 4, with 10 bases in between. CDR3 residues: CACRVAGNTIYF. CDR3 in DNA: TGTGCCTGCAGGGTGGCCGGAAACACCATATATTTT.

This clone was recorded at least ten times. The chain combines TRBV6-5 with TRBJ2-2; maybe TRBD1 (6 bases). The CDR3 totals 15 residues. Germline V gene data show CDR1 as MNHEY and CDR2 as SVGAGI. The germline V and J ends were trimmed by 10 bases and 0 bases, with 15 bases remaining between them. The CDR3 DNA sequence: TGTGCCATCCCCTGGACAGCTGCGAACACCGGGGAGCTGTTTTTT. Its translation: CAIPWTAANTGELFF.

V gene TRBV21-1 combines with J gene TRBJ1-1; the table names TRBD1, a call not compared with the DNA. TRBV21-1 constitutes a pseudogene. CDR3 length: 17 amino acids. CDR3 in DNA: TGTGCCAGCAGCAAAAAAGGGGTCAGGCAGGGGGTAAAGGGAGCTTTCTTT. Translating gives CASSKKGVRQGVKGAFF.

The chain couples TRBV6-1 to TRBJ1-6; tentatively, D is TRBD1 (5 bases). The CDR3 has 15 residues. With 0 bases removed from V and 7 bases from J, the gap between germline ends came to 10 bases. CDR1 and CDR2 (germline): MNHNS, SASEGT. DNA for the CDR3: TGTGCCAGCAGTGAAGCTAGGACACCGAATTCACCCCTCCACTTT. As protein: CASSEARTPNSPLHF.

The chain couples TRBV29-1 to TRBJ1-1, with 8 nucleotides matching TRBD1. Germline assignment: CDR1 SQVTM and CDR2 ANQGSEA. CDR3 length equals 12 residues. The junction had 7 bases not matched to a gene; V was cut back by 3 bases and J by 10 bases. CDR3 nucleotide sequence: TGCAGCGTTGACGACAGGGGACTCGGAGCTTTCTTT. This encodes CSVDDRGLGAFF.

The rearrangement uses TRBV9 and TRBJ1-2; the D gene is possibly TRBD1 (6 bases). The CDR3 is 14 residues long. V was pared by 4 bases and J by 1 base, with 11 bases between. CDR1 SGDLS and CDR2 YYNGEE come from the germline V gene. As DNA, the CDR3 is TGTGCCAGCAGCAGCGGGGGCGGTAACTATGGCTACACCTTC. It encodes CASSSGGGNYGYTF.

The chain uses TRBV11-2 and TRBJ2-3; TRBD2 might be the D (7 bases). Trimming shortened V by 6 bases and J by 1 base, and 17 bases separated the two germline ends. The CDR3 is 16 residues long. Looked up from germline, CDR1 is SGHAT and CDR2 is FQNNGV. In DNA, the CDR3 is TGTGCCAGCAGTGTCATGGGGGGGGCCGGCACAGATACGCAGTATTTT. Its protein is CASSVMGGAGTDTQYF.

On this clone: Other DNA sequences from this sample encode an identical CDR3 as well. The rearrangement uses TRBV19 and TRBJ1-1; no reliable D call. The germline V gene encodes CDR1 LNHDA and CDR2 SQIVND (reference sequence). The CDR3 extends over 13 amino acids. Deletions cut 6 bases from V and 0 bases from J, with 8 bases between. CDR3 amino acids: CASSLTVNTEAFF. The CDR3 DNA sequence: TGTGCCAGTAGCCTTACAGTGAACACTGAAGCTTTCTTT. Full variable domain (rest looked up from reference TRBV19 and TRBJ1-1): DGGITQSPKYLFRKEGQNVTLSCEQNLNHDAMYWYRQDPGQGLRLIYYSQIVNDFQKGDIAEGYSVSREKKESFPLTVTSAQKNPTAFYLCASSLTVNTEAFFGQGTRLTVV.

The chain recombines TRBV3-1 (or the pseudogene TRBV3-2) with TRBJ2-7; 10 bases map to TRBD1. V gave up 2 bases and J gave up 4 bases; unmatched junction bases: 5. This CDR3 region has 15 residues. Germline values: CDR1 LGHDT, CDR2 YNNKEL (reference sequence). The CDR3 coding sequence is TGTGCCAGCAGCCAACCGGGACAGGGGTTTTACGAGCAGTACTTC. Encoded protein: CASSQPGQGFYEQYF.

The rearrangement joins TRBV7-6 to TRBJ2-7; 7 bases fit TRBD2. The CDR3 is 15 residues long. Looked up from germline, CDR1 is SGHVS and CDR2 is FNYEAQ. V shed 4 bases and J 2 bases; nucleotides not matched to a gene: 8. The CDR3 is CASSSISGPTYEQYF. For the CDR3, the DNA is TGTGCCAGCAGCTCCATTAGCGGGCCGACCTACGAGCAGTACTTC.

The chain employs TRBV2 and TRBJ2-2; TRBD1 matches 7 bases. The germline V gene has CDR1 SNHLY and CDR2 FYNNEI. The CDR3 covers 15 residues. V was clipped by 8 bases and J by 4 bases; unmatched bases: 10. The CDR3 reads CASSDRDPPTGELFF. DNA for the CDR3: TGTGCCAGCTCCGACAGGGACCCGCCCACCGGGGAGCTGTTTTTT. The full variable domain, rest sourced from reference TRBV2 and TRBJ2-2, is EPEVTQTPSHQVTQMGQEVILRCVPISNHLYFYWYRQILGQKVEFLVSFYNNEISEKSEIFDDQFSVERPDGSNFTLKIRSTKLEDSAMYFCASSDRDPPTGELFFGEGSRLTVL.

The CDR3 DNA reads TGTGCCAGCAGTTTAGGGGGGGTAACTGAAGCTTTCTTT. Protein sequence: CASSLGGVTEAFF. The chain carries TRBV27 and TRBJ1-1; weak D call: TRBD1 (5 bases). This CDR3 spans 13 amino acids. Trimming left V 2 bases short and J 5 bases short, with 9 bases between. Germline V gene sequence: CDR1 MNHEY, CDR2 SMNVEV (reference sequence).

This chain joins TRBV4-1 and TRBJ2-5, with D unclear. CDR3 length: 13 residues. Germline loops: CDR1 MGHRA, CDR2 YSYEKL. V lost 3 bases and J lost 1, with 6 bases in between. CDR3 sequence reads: CASSQAIQETQYF. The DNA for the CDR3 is TGCGCCAGCAGCCAGGCCATCCAAGAGACCCAGTACTTC.